What follows are 23 T cell receptor beta chains derived from one specimen sequenced in a study of neurological immune-mediated disorders. Each CDR3 protein gets one entry after TCRdb re-called the 5' RACE reads with MiXCR. The top ten hold around 5.3% of the sample, which has 55,000 to 70,000 distinct CDR3 sequences, about 5% seen once. The material sequenced was PBMCs. Receptors originate from a human donor with multiple sclerosis. The donor label of this sample is uncertain.

This clonotype was seen many times. The DNA for the CDR3 is TGCGCCAGCAGCCTGACAGGGGACCCCGGGGAGCTGTTTTTT. Amino acid sequence: CASSLTGDPGELFF. This sequence joins TRBV5-1 and TRBJ2-2; 8 nucleotides match TRBD1. The V gene's germline CDR1 is SGHRS and CDR2 YFSETQ. V lost 4 bases and J lost 6; bases outside the gene matches: 5. This CDR3 has 14 residues.

This clonotype was detected ten times or more. The V gene is TRBV6-5, the J gene TRBJ1-1; D unresolved. Trimming left V 7 bases short and J 3 bases short, with 15 bases between. The CDR3 is made up of 14 amino acids. Germline V gene data show CDR1 as MNHEY and CDR2 as SVGAGI. CDR3 amino acids: CASIDHPFDTEAFF. The DNA of the CDR3 is TGTGCCAGCATTGACCACCCTTTCGACACTGAAGCTTTCTTT.

This clonotype was counted at least ten times. This chain joins TRBV5-1 and TRBJ1-2, with D uncertain. The CDR3 is 15 residues long. Trimming removed 8 bases at V and 4 bases at J, with 21 bases between. Germline CDR1 is SGHRS and CDR2 is YFSETQ. CDR3 DNA: TGCGCCAGGCTGGTTCCAGGAATAGCCTTCTATGGCTACACCTTC. Protein product: CARLVPGIAFYGYTF.

At least ten counts were recorded for this clonotype. This sequence joins TRBV5-1 and TRBJ1-5; weak D call: TRBD1 (5 bases). This CDR3 contains 15 residues. Trimming stripped 5 bases from V and 6 bases from J, with 18 bases between. Germline CDR1 SGHRS, CDR2 YFSETQ. This CDR3 is CASSLGEGRAQPQHF. Written as DNA, the CDR3 is TGCGCCAGCAGTCTGGGAGAGGGGCGAGCTCAGCCCCAGCATTTT.

This clonotype was recorded at least ten times. The V call is TRBV20-1, the J call TRBJ1-5; tentative D call: TRBD1 (5 bases). CDR1 and CDR2 (germline): DFQATT, SNEGSKA (reference sequence). Trimming stripped 6 bases from V and 6 bases from J, with 18 bases between. CDR3 length equals 14 residues. CDR3 bases: TGCAGTGCCCCAAGGACCGGGGGGAGTCAGCCCCAGCATTTT. Its protein product is CSAPRTGGSQPQHF.

Many counts were recorded for this clonotype. The rearrangement uses TRBV18 and TRBJ2-1; D is possibly TRBD2 (5 bases). The CDR3 has 12 residues. V lost 3 bases to trimming and J lost 8 bases, with 8 bases between them. CDR1 KGHSH and CDR2 LQKENI come from the germline V gene. CDR3 coding DNA: TGTGCCAGCTCACCCCGGCGGGATGAGCAGTTCTTC. Its translation: CASSPRRDEQFF.

A remark on this clonotype: One junction end does not reproduce the germline sequence, and a read error may be involved. V gene TRBV5-1 combines with J gene TRBJ1-1; possible D gene TRBD1, 5 bases. The CDR3 covers 13 residues. Per germline, CDR1 SGHRS and CDR2 YFSETQ. The CDR3 sequence: CASSLGGSGMALF. Written as DNA, the CDR3 is TGCGCCAGCAGCTTGGGTGGGTCAGGGATGGCTCTCTTT.

At least ten counts were recorded for this clonotype. J is TRBJ2-1 and V is TRBV4-1, with unresolved D. Germline V CDR1 and CDR2: MGHRA, YSYEKL. Between the trimmed V and J ends, which lost 1 base and 8 bases, there was a span of 3 bases. CDR3 size: 11 residues. CDR3 bases: TGCGCCAGCAGCCAAGCTGATGAGCAGTTCTTC. This gives the protein CASSQADEQFF.

This clonotype was seen at least ten times. The rearrangement joins TRBV20-1 to TRBJ1-1; a weak D match, TRBD1 (5 bases). CDR3 length: 14 residues. Germline CDR1 and CDR2: DFQATT and SNEGSKA (reference sequence). V shed 6 bases and J shed 5 bases, with 19 bases lying between them. CDR3 sequence: CSAPKVGAWTEAFF. The CDR3 DNA reads as TGCAGTGCACCCAAGGTAGGGGCTTGGACTGAAGCTTTCTTT.

Only a few counts were recorded for this clonotype. The chain carries TRBV5-4 and TRBJ1-2; TRBD1 agrees at 11 bases. The V gene's germline CDR1 is SGHNT and CDR2 YYREEE (reference sequence). The trim removed 3 bases at V and 2 bases at J, leaving 0 bases unmatched. CDR3 length: 14 residues. As DNA, the CDR3 is TGTGCCAGCAGCTGGACAGGGGGCAACTATGGCTACACCTTC. This translates into CASSWTGGNYGYTF.

There are many counts of this clonotype. V gene TRBV10-3 combines with J gene TRBJ2-1; no clear D. The CDR3 runs 13 residues. Trimming stripped 6 bases from V and 13 bases from J, with 19 bases between. The germline CDR1 and CDR2 sequences are ENHRY and SYGVKD. For the CDR3, the DNA is TGTGCCATCAGACTTCCTGGGTCCGCCACTCAGTTCTTC. This sequence encodes CAIRLPGSATQFF.

This clonotype was observed at least ten times. The chain links TRBV6-5 to TRBJ1-1, with D possibly being TRBD1 (5 bases). The V and J ends lost 0 bases and 4 bases respectively, with 6 bases between them. Germline V gene sequence: CDR1 MNHEY, CDR2 SVGAGI. This CDR3 has 13 amino acids. The CDR3 DNA is TGTGCCAGCAGTTACTCCAGGGTCACTGAAGCTTTCTTT. Amino acids: CASSYSRVTEAFF.

This clonotype has a count of ten or more. CDR3 residues: CASSSDRNNEQFF. The CDR3 bases are TGTGCCAGCAGTTCGGACAGAAACAATGAGCAGTTCTTC. The chain joins TRBV13 to TRBJ2-1, with D perhaps matching TRBD1 (6 bases). The V gene lost 6 bases and the J gene lost 5 bases, with 11 bases spanning the gap. The length of the CDR3 is 13 residues. Germline V gene lookup returns CDR1 PRHDT and CDR2 FYEKMQ (reference sequence).

The chain uses TRBV3-1 and TRBJ2-3; no clear D. In germline, CDR1 is LGHDT, CDR2 YNNKEL (reference sequence). Between the trimmed V and J ends, which lost 0 bases and 1 base, there was a span of 5 bases. This CDR3 has 14 residues. CDR3 sequence reads: CASSQDWGTDTQYF. In DNA, the CDR3 is TGTGCCAGCAGCCAAGATTGGGGCACAGATACGCAGTATTTT.

Ten or more counts support this clonotype. The rearrangement links TRBV3-1 to TRBJ2-1; possible D gene TRBD1, 5 bases. This CDR3 region has 14 residues. V lost 4 bases and J 6 bases, leaving 13 bases between the germline ends. CDR1 and CDR2 from the germline V gene are LGHDT and YNNKEL (reference sequence). This CDR3 is CASSPEQGANEQFF. For the CDR3, the DNA is TGTGCCAGCAGCCCCGAACAAGGGGCCAATGAGCAGTTCTTC.

This clonotype was found many times. The V call is TRBV5-1, the J call TRBJ2-5; D gene ambiguous. The germline V gene has CDR1 SGHRS and CDR2 YFSETQ. The CDR3 extends over 14 amino acids. The V end was cut by 0 bases, the J end by 7 bases, with 13 bases between. This CDR3 reads CASSLAPPGLTQYF. CDR3 coding DNA: TGCGCCAGCAGCTTGGCCCCCCCAGGATTGACCCAGTACTTC.

Many counts were recorded for this clonotype. This chain links TRBV12-3 or TRBV12-4 with TRBJ2-5; 11 bases map to TRBD2. This CDR3 spans 18 amino acids. After removal of 4 bases from V and 4 bases from J, the junction contained 14 bases not matched to a gene. The DNA for the CDR3 is TGTGCCAGCAGTTGGGGACTAGCGGACCCCTTAGGGGGAGAGACCCAGTACTTC. Translated, it gives CASSWGLADPLGGETQYF.

This clonotype was found many times. This chain uses TRBV20-1 with TRBJ2-1; TRBD2 matches at 9 bases. The CDR3 is made up of 14 amino acids. Germline CDR1 DFQATT, CDR2 SNEGSKA (reference sequence). J was trimmed by 9 bases and V by 3 bases; bases with no gene match: 9. CDR3 DNA: TGCAGTGCTAGGTGGGAGCGGGGGGAATTTGAGCAGTTCTTC. This codes for CSARWERGEFEQFF.

The rearrangement joins TRBV10-3 to TRBJ1-5; 7 bases are shared with TRBD1. V trimming: 2 bases; J trimming: 2 bases; junction bases outside the gene matches: 6. This CDR3 region has 16 residues. The V gene's germline CDR1 is ENHRY and CDR2 SYGVKD. CDR3 coding DNA: TGTGCCATCAGTGAGGGGTTCACAGGGGGCAATCAGCCCCAGCATTTT. Translated, it gives CAISEGFTGGNQPQHF.

CDR3 bases: TGCGCCAGCAGCCAAGCGTCCCTCTCTGGAAACACCATATATTTT. Translating it yields CASSQASLSGNTIYF. This chain connects TRBV4-1 to TRBJ1-3; D is unclear. The CDR3 spans 15 residues. Germline V gene lookup returns CDR1 MGHRA and CDR2 YSYEKL. V was pared by 1 base and J by 0 bases, with 7 bases between.

This clonotype was recorded at least ten times. The CDR3 DNA follows: TGTGCCAGCCGACAGGCAACTAATGAAAAACTGTTTTTT. Translation gives CASRQATNEKLFF. The gene calls are TRBV12-3 or TRBV12-4 and TRBJ1-4, with a tentative D call TRBD1 (6 bases). The germline V and J ends were trimmed by 8 bases and 0 bases, with 7 bases remaining between them. The CDR3 has 13 amino acids.

This clonotype was observed many times. V gene TRBV4-2 combines with J gene TRBJ1-2; 9 nucleotides agree with TRBD1. This CDR3 contains 15 residues. Per germline, CDR1 LGHNA and CDR2 YNFKEQ. Trimming took 5 bases from V and 3 from J; bases not matched to a gene: 7. The CDR3 region is CASSRRRDRDYGYTF. DNA for the CDR3: TGTGCCAGCAGCAGACGCCGGGACAGGGACTATGGCTACACCTTC.

In this sample, this clonotype turned up a few times. V usage is TRBV29-1 and J usage is TRBJ2-1, with a possible D match to TRBD2 (6 bases). The germline V gene encodes CDR1 SQVTM and CDR2 ANQGSEA. V was pared by 3 bases and J by 7 bases, with 16 bases between. There are 14 residues in the CDR3. The CDR3 is CSVETAGRRNEQFF. The CDR3 DNA reads TGCAGCGTTGAGACGGCAGGGAGGCGTAATGAGCAGTTCTTC.